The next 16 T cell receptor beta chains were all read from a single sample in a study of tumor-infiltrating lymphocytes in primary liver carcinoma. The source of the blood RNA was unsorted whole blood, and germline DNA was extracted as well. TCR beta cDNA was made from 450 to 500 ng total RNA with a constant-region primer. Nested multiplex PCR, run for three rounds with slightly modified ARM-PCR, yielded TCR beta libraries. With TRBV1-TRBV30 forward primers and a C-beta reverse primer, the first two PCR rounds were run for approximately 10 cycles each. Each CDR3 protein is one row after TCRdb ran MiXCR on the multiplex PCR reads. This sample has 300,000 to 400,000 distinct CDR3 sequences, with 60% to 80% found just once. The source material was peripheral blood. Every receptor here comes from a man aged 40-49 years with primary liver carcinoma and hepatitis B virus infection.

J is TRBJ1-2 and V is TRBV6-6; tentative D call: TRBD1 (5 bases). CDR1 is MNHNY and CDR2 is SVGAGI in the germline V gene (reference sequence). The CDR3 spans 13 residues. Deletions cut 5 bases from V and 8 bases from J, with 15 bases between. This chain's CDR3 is CASSRRTGDGYTF. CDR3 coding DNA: TGTGCCAGCAGTCGGAGAACGGGGGACGGCTACACCTTC.

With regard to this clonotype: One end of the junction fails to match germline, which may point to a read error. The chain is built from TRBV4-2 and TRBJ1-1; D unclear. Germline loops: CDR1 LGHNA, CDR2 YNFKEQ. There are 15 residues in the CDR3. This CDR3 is CATSQDLTGNTEALF. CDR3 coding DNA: TGTGCCACCAGCCAAGATTTAACGGGTAACACTGAAGCTCTCTTT.

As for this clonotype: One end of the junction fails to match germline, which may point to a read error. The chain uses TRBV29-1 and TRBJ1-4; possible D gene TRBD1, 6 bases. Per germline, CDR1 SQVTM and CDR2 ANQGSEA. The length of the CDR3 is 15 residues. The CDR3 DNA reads TGCAGTGTTGATTGGGCAGGGGACCTAAATGAAAAACTGTCTTTT. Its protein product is CSVDWAGDLNEKLSF.

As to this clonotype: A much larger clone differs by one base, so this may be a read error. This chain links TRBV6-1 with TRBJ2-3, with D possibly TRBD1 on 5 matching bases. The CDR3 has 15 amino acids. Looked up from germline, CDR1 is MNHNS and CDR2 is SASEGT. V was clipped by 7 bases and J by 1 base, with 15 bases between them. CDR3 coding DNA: TGTGCCAGCACCAAGGGGCCATTTCGCACAGATACGCAGTATTTT. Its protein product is CASTKGPFRTDTQYF.

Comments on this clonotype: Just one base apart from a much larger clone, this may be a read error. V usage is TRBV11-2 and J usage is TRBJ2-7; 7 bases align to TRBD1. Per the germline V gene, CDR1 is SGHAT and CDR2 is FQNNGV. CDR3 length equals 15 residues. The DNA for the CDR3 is TGTGCCAGCAGCTTTGCCGGGACAGATCTCTACGAGCGGTACTTC. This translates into CASSFAGTDLYERYF.

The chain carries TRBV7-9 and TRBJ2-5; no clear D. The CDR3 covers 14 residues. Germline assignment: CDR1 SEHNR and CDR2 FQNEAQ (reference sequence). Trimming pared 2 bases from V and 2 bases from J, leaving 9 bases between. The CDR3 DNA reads TGTGCCAGCAGCTTAATGGCTGAGCAAGAGACCCAGTACTTC. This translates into CASSLMAEQETQYF.

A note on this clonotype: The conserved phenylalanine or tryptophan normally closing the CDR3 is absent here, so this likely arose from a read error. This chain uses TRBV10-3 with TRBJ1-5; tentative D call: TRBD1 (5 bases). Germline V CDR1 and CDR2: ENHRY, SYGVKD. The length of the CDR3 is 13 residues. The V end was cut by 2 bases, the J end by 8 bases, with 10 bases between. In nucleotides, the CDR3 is TGTGCCATCAGTGAGAGGGGCGAGGAGCCCCAGCATTCT. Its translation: CAISERGEEPQHS.

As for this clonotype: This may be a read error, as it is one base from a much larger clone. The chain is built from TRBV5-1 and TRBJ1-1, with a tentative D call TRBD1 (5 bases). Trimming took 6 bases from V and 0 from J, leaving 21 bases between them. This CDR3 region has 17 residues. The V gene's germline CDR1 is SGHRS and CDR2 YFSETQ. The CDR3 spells CASTFEGRGGVNTEAFF. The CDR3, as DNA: TGCGCCAGCACCTTTGAGGGGCGCGGCGGAGTGAACACTGAAGCTTTCTTT.

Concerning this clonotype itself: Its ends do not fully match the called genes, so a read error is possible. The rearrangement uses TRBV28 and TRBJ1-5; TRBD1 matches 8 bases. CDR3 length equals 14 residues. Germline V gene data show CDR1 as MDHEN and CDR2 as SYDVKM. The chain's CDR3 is CAGSITGGRQPQHF. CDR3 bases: TGTGCCGGCAGTATTACAGGGGGTCGTCAGCCCCAGCATTTT.

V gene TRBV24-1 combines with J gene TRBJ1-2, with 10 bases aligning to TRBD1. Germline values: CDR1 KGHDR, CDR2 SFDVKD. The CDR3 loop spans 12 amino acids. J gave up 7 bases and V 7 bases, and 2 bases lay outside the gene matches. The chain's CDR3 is CATRGTGAGYTF. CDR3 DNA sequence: TGTGCCACCAGGGGGACAGGGGCTGGCTACACCTTC.

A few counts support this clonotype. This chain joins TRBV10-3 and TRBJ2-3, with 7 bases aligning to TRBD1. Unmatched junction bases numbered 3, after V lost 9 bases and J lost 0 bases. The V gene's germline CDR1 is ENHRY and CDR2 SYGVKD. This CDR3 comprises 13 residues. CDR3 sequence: CAMVQGSTDTQYF. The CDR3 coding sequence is TGTGCCATGGTACAGGGGAGCACAGATACGCAGTATTTT.

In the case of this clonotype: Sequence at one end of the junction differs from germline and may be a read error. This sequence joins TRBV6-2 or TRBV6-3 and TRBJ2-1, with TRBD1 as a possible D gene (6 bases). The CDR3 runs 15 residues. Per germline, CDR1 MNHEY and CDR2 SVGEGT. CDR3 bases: TGTGCCAGCGGCCTCAGGGGATTCTCCTACAATGATCAGTTCTTC. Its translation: CASGLRGFSYNDQFF.

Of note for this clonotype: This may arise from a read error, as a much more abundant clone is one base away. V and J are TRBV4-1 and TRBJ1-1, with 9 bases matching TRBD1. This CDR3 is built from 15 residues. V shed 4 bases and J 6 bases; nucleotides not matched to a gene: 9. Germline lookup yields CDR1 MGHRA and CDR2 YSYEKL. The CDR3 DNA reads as TGCGCCAGCAGCCGCGCCAGACAGGGGGTACCTGAAGCTTTCTTT. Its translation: CASSRARQGVPEAFF.

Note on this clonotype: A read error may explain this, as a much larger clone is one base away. As DNA, the CDR3 is TGTACCAGCAGCCTCAGGACAGGCAGCTCCTACGAGCAGTACTTC. This encodes CTSSLRTGSSYEQYF. The chain carries TRBV6-5 and TRBJ2-7, with TRBD1 identical over 7 bases. Germline values: CDR1 MNHEY, CDR2 SVGAGI. CDR3 length: 15 residues.

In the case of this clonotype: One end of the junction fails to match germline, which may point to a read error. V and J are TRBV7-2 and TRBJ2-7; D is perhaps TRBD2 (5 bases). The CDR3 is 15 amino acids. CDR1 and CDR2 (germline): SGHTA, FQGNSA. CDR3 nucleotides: TGTGCCAACAGCGGCGCACTAGGCCGCTCCTACGAGCAGTACTTC. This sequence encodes CANSGALGRSYEQYF.

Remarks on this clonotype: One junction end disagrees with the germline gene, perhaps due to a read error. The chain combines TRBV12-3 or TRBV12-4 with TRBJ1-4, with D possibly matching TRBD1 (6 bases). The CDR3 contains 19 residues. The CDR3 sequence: CASNGDNYIPGVSNERLSF. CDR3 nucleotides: TGTGCCAGCAACGGGGACAACTACATCCCTGGGGTTAGTAATGAAAGACTGTCTTTT.